Presented here are 28 T cell receptor beta chains from one specimen sequenced in a study of cytomegalovirus exposure and HLA in healthy donors. Use of 60 Vbeta and 13 Jbeta primers characterized the PCR. The repertoire was sequenced with immunoSEQ multiplex PCR; TCRdb's copy has only in-frame clones and lacks some. The data hold 70,000 to 100,000 clones, with approximately 80% observed a single time. Sequencing used PBMCs. The receptors originated from a middle-aged man in good health and CMV-seropositive.

The rearrangement uses TRBV4-1 and TRBJ1-5, with D tentatively TRBD1 (6 bases). Germline loops: CDR1 MGHRA, CDR2 YSYEKL. V lost 4 bases and J lost 4, with 17 bases in between. CDR3 size: 16 residues. In DNA, the CDR3 is TGCGCCAGCAGCCGGACAGCTACGAGGGGAAATCAGCCCCAGCATTTT. Amino acid sequence: CASSRTATRGNQPQHF.

This clone came up once. The gene calls are TRBV18 and TRBJ2-5; 8 nucleotides align to TRBD1. Germline CDR1 and CDR2: KGHSH and LQKENI. J lost 11 bases, V lost 3 bases, and 14 bases had no gene match. The CDR3 totals 15 residues. CDR3 residues: CASSPGTGQGGEQYF. DNA for the CDR3: TGTGCCAGCTCACCCGGGACAGGCCAAGGTGGGGAGCAGTACTTC.

CDR3 coding DNA: TGCAGTGCTAGAGGTAGTATAGGAGAGTTCTTC. It encodes CSARGSIGEFF. This rearrangement joins TRBV20-1 to TRBJ2-1; D unresolved. V was shortened by 1 base and J by 14 bases, with 12 bases between the two germline ends. The CDR3 has 11 residues. Germline CDR1 reads DFQATT; CDR2 reads SNEGSKA (reference sequence).

The chain links TRBV21-1 to TRBJ1-3. TRBV21-1 is termed a pseudogene. The CDR3 consists of 18 residues. Here the CDR3 DNA reads TGTGCCAGAAAACTATATTGCGGGGCACCTCCCTCTGGAAACACCATATATTTT. As protein: CARKLYCGAPPSGNTIYF.

A remark on this clone: Other DNA variants within this sample encode the same CDR3. The rearrangement joins TRBV6-5 to TRBJ1-2; no definite D call. This CDR3 is 13 amino acids long. With 2 bases removed from V and 2 bases from J, the gap between germline ends came to 6 bases. The germline V gene has CDR1 MNHEY and CDR2 SVGAGI. This chain's CDR3 is CASSYDTNYGYTF. In DNA form, the CDR3 reads TGTGCCAGCAGTTACGACACAAACTATGGCTACACCTTC.

This chain joins TRBV6-1 and TRBJ2-3, with D perhaps TRBD1 or TRBD2 (7 bases each). The CDR3 consists of 12 residues. Germline V gene data show CDR1 as MNHNS and CDR2 as SASEGT. The CDR3 region has the DNA TGTGGCAGGGGGGGGTATACAGATACGCAGTATTTT. Protein: CGRGGYTDTQYF.

This sequence joins TRBV4-3 and TRBJ2-7, with 8 positions matching TRBD2. Unmatched junction bases numbered 10, after V lost 3 bases and J lost 3 bases. In germline, CDR1 is LGHNA, CDR2 YSLEER. The length of the CDR3 is 16 residues. Here the CDR3 reads CASSHYLAGRSYEQYF. As DNA, the CDR3 is TGCGCCAGCAGCCATTACTTAGCGGGACGGAGCTACGAGCAGTACTTC.

The chain has TRBV7-6 and TRBJ2-1; 10 nucleotides agree with TRBD2. V shed 5 bases and J 4 bases; nucleotides not matched to a gene: 5. This CDR3 comprises 15 residues. Germline CDR1 SGHVS, CDR2 FNYEAQ. The CDR3 DNA reads TGTGCCAGCAGCACCGGGACTAGCGCTTACAATGAGCAGTTCTTC. This encodes CASSTGTSAYNEQFF.

As DNA, the CDR3 is TGTGCCAGCAGCGTAGCCAGCTCCTACGAGCAGTACTTC. Translating gives CASSVASSYEQYF. This sequence joins TRBV9 and TRBJ2-7; D unclear. The CDR3 has 13 residues. V was clipped by 0 bases and J by 0 bases, with 4 bases between them. In germline, CDR1 is SGDLS, CDR2 YYNGEE. The full variable domain, completed using reference TRBV9 and TRBJ2-7, is DSGVTQTPKHLITATGQRVTLRCSPRSGDLSVYWYQQSLDQGLQFLIQYYNGEERAKGNILERFSAQQFPDLHSELNLSSLELGDSALYFCASSVASSYEQYFGPGTRLTVT.

The gene calls are TRBV19 and TRBJ1-1; 9 bases line up with TRBD1. Germline assignment: CDR1 LNHDA and CDR2 SQIVND (reference sequence). Losses at the gene ends were 6 bases for V and 4 bases for J; bases not matched to a gene: 9. The CDR3 extends over 15 amino acids. In DNA form, the CDR3 reads TGTGCCAGTAGCTCAACAGGGGGCCGGGCCACTGAAGCTTTCTTT. It translates to CASSSTGGRATEAFF.

The chain combines TRBV29-1 with TRBJ2-2; no definite D call. The germline CDR1 and CDR2 sequences are SQVTM and ANQGSEA. V gave up 7 bases and J gave up 7 bases, with 16 bases separating them. This CDR3 is 13 amino acids long. CDR3 sequence: CSARKPPGGELFF. As DNA, the CDR3 is TGCAGCGCACGAAAGCCCCCGGGCGGGGAGCTGTTTTTT.

The DNA for the CDR3 is TGTGCCAGCACCACCCAGGCGGGAGGTGAGTCCTACGAGCAGTACTTC. It translates to CASTTQAGGESYEQYF. The chain employs TRBV7-8 and TRBJ2-5; 8 nucleotides match TRBD2. The J call is doubtful: the DNA matches TRBJ2-7 better. Germline V gene sequence: CDR1 SGHVS, CDR2 FQNEAQ. The CDR3 is made up of 16 amino acids.

This CDR3 reads CASNFPPRRQGTGGLDQPQHF. For the CDR3, the DNA is TGTGCCAGCAACTTTCCCCCTCGGAGACAGGGGACTGGAGGTCTAGATCAGCCCCAGCATTTT. The chain employs TRBV21-1 and TRBJ1-5; TRBD1 is the table's D call, not checked against the DNA. TRBV21-1 is flagged as a pseudogene. The CDR3 has 21 residues.

The genes are TRBV29-1 and TRBJ2-1; TRBD1 might be the D (5 bases). The CDR3 spans 11 residues. Germline CDR1 reads SQVTM; CDR2 reads ANQGSEA. Trimming stripped 5 bases from V and 7 bases from J, with 9 bases between. This chain's CDR3 is CSVSRGNEQFF. The CDR3 nucleotides are TGCAGCGTTTCAAGGGGAAATGAGCAGTTCTTC.

This clone was counted a few times. V gene TRBV6-5 combines with J gene TRBJ2-2; tentative D call: TRBD1 (5 bases). V was cut by 7 bases and J by 4 bases, with 16 bases left in between. Germline loops: CDR1 MNHEY, CDR2 SVGAGI. The CDR3 sequence is 15 residues long. The CDR3 DNA is TGTGCCAGCACCCCCGTGGGTGGGGCCACCGGGGAGCTGTTTTTT. Translating gives CASTPVGGATGELFF.

This chain uses TRBV10-1 with TRBJ2-2; TRBD2 agrees at 10 bases. The CDR3 consists of 14 residues. Germline trimming cut 6 bases from V and 5 bases from J; bases unmatched to any gene: 3. Germline V gene lookup returns CDR1 WNHNN and CDR2 SYGVQD (reference sequence). The CDR3 region is CASRAGGGTGELFF. The CDR3 bases are TGCGCCAGCAGAGCGGGAGGGGGAACCGGGGAGCTGTTTTTT.

CDR3 sequence reads: CASSLTGGKEKLFF. CDR3 DNA: TGTGCCAGCAGCTTAACCGGGGGAAAAGAAAAACTGTTTTTT. The chain carries TRBV7-9 and TRBJ1-4; maybe TRBD1 (5 bases). The V and J ends lost 2 bases and 8 bases respectively, with 12 bases between them. The germline V gene encodes CDR1 SEHNR and CDR2 FQNEAQ (reference sequence). The CDR3 contains 14 residues.

V and J are TRBV6-5 and TRBJ2-7; possibly TRBD2 for D (5 bases). V lost 6 bases to trimming and J lost 1 base, with 13 bases between them. CDR3 length equals 14 residues. Germline V gene lookup returns CDR1 MNHEY and CDR2 SVGAGI. The CDR3 coding sequence is TGTGCCAGCAGCGCAAGGACTGGATCCTACGAGCAGTACTTC. Amino acids: CASSARTGSYEQYF.

The gene calls are TRBV7-8 and TRBJ1-1; TRBD1 matches 9 bases. CDR3 length equals 14 residues. After removal of 4 bases from V and 0 bases from J, the junction contained 0 bases not matched to a gene. Germline V gene data show CDR1 as SGHVS and CDR2 as FQNEAQ. The CDR3 loop is CASSWTGVNTEAFF. Here the CDR3 DNA reads TGTGCCAGCAGCTGGACAGGGGTGAACACTGAAGCTTTCTTT.

The rearrangement links TRBV29-1 to TRBJ2-7, with D possibly being TRBD2 (5 bases). This CDR3 region has 13 residues. The V and J ends lost 6 bases and 5 bases respectively, with 17 bases between them. Germline V gene data show CDR1 as SQVTM and CDR2 as ANQGSEA. The CDR3 DNA reads TGCAGCGTCCCGGGGATCGCAGGTCACGAGCAGTACTTC. Protein product: CSVPGIAGHEQYF.

This clone was found a few times. V gene TRBV5-1 combines with J gene TRBJ2-7; TRBD2 agrees at 13 bases. The V gene end was trimmed by 0 bases and the J gene end by 1 base; junction bases not matched to a gene: 1. The CDR3 contains 16 residues. Germline V gene data show CDR1 as SGHRS and CDR2 as YFSETQ. The CDR3 nucleotides are TGCGCCAGCAGCTTGGAGGGACTAGCGGGATCCTACGAGCAGTACTTC. It translates to CASSLEGLAGSYEQYF.

Turning to this clone: One end of the junction is discordant with germline, which a read error may explain. The rearrangement links TRBV7-7 to TRBJ2-3; possibly TRBD1 for D (5 bases). Germline lookup yields CDR1 SSHAT and CDR2 FNYEAQ (reference sequence). The CDR3 is made up of 15 amino acids. The CDR3 sequence: CASSLGRTYTDTQYF. CDR3 nucleotides: TGTGCTAGCAGCTTAGGACGGACATACACAGATACGCAGTATTTT. Variable domain in full (rest from reference TRBV7-7 and TRBJ2-3): GAGVSQSPRYKVTKRGQDVTLRCDPISSHATLYWYQQALGQGPEFLTYFNYEAQPDKSGLPSDRFSAERPEGSISTLTIQRTEQRDSAMYRCASSLGRTYTDTQYFGPGTRLTVL.

The chain joins TRBV11-2 to TRBJ2-5, with TRBD2 identical over 11 bases. Germline values: CDR1 SGHAT, CDR2 FQNNGV. The junction had 5 bases not matched to a gene; V was cut back by 1 base and J by 1 base. The CDR3 loop spans 17 amino acids. The CDR3 protein is CASSLGGTSGSQETQYF. In nucleotides, the CDR3 is TGTGCCAGCAGCTTAGGGGGAACTAGCGGGAGCCAAGAGACCCAGTACTTC.

This clone occurred once. The gene calls are TRBV7-3 and TRBJ1-2, with D perhaps matching TRBD1 (5 bases). This CDR3 has 14 residues. Deletions cut 2 bases from V and 5 bases from J, with 12 bases between. Germline V gene data show CDR1 as SGHTA and CDR2 as FQGTGA. The CDR3 spells CASSLGGRVYGYTF. CDR3 DNA: TGTGCCAGCAGCTTAGGTGGCAGGGTATATGGCTACACCTTC.

This chain joins TRBV7-3 and TRBJ2-5; 7 positions match TRBD1. Per the germline V gene, CDR1 is SGHTA and CDR2 is FQGTGA. V lost 3 bases to trimming and J lost 4 bases; unmatched junction nucleotides: 8. The CDR3 spans 15 residues. CDR3 nucleotide sequence: TGTGCCAGCAGCTTGGCAGGGGGTCAAGGAGAGACCCAGTACTTC. It yields the protein CASSLAGGQGETQYF.

V usage is TRBV7-8 and J usage is TRBJ2-2; D ambiguous. The CDR3 is 12 amino acids. Germline CDR1 SGHVS, CDR2 FQNEAQ. Trimming cost V 1 base and J 7 bases, with 4 bases left between them. The CDR3 nucleotides are TGTGCCAGCAGCTTAGATTACGGGGAGCTGTTTTTT. This translates into CASSLDYGELFF.

The V call is TRBV5-6, the J call TRBJ2-7; no reliable D call. Germline lookup yields CDR1 SGHDT and CDR2 YYEEEE. Trimming pared 3 bases from V and 0 bases from J, leaving 4 bases between. The CDR3 length is 12 residues. In DNA form, the CDR3 reads TGTGCCAGCAGCTCCATCTCCTACGAGCAGTACTTC. The encoded protein is CASSSISYEQYF.

The rearrangement joins TRBV2 to TRBJ1-5; 7 bases fit TRBD1. The CDR3 has 15 amino acids. From germline, CDR1 is SNHLY and CDR2 FYNNEI. V trimming: 6 bases; J trimming: 5 bases; junction bases outside the gene matches: 10. The DNA for the CDR3 is TGTGCCAGCAGCCCGGGAGGGGGCTTCGATCAGCCCCAGCATTTT. Translation: CASSPGGGFDQPQHF.